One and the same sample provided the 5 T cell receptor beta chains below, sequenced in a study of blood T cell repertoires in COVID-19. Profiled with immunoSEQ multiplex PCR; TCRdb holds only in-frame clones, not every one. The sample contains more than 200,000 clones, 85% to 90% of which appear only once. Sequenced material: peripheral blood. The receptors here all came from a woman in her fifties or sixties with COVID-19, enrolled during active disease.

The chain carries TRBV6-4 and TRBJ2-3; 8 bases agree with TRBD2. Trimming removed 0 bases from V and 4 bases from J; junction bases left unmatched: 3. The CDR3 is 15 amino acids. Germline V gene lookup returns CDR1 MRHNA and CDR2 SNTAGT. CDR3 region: CASSDSTGGPDTQYF. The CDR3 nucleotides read TGTGCCAGCAGTGACTCGACGGGAGGGCCAGATACGCAGTATTTT.

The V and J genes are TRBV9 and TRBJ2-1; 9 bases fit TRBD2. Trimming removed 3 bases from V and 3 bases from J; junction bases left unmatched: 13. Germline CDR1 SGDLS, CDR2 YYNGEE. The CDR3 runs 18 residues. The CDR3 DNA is TGTGCCAGCAGCGGGCATGGAAGAGTAGCGGGGGACTACAATGAGCAGTTCTTC. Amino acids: CASSGHGRVAGDYNEQFF.

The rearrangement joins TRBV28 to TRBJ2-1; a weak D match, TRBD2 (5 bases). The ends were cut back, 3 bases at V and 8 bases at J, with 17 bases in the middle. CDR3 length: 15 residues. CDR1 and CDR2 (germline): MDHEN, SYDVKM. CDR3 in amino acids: CASSFRSRKRDEQFF. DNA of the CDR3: TGTGCCAGCAGTTTTAGGTCTAGGAAGAGGGATGAGCAGTTCTTC. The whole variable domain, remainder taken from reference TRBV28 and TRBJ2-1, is DVKVTQSSRYLVKRTGEKVFLECVQDMDHENMFWYRQDPGLGLRLIYFSYDVKMKEKGDIPEGYSVSREKKERFSLILESASTNQTSMYLCASSFRSRKRDEQFFGPGTRLTVL.

CDR3 region: CASSLNRVRTEAFF. The DNA for the CDR3 is TGTGCCAGTAGTCTCAACAGGGTACGGACTGAAGCTTTCTTT. The chain carries TRBV19 and TRBJ1-1, with TRBD1 as a possible D gene (6 bases). Germline assignment: CDR1 LNHDA and CDR2 SQIVND (reference sequence). CDR3 size: 14 residues. Trimming pared 5 bases from V and 5 bases from J, leaving 15 bases between.

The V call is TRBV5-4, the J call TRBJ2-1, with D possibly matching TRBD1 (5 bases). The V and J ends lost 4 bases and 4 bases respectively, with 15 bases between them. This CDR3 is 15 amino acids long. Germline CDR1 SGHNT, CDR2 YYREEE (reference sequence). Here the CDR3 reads CASSRYQGLYNEQFF. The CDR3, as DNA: TGTGCCAGCAGCCGATATCAGGGCCTATACAATGAGCAGTTCTTC.